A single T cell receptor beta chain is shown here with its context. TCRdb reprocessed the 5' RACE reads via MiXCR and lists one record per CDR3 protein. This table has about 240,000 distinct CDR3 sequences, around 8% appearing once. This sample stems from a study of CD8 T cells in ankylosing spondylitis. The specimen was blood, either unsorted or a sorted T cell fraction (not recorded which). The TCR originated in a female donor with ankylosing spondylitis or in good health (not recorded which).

In DNA form, the CDR3 reads TGCAGCGTTGAAGGGATGGGGGCTAACACTGAAGCTTTCTTT. Translated, it gives CSVEGMGANTEAFF. The gene calls are TRBV29-1 and TRBJ1-1, with D possibly being TRBD1 (6 bases). Per the germline V gene, CDR1 is SQVTM and CDR2 is ANQGSEA. The length of the CDR3 is 14 residues. V was trimmed by 1 base and J by 2 bases, leaving 11 bases between them.